The table lists the clone carrying this TCR beta chain with a few counts. TCRdb processed the RT-PCR reads anew with MiXCR; each CDR3 protein has one entry. The sample yields approximately 170,000 distinct CDR3 sequences, 10% to 15% seen once. The data stem from a study of response to subunit inactivated influenza vaccine. There are 14 residues in the CDR3. Germline CDR1 MNHEY, CDR2 SVGAGI. The V gene lost 0 bases and the J gene lost 2 bases, with 8 bases spanning the gap. The data also belong to a second study, concerning T cells expressing NK-cell markers. From that report: The authors made TCR beta cDNA libraries by 5'RACE template switching. This switching added a universal primer site and UMIs. It was from sorted CD3+CD56+NKG2C+, CD3+CD56+NKG2C- and CD3+CD56-NKG2C+ T cells that TCR beta repertoires came. Dominant NKG2C+ clonotypes made up about 1.0-7.5% of CD8+ T cells in roughly six donors. The CD3+CD56-NKG2C+ fraction of a few donors was likewise dominated by these clonotypes.

The sequencing here drew on CD8+ T cells sorted from PBMCs, taken about 13 days after vaccination. This clonotype originated in a man aged 50-59 years who received an inactivated influenza vaccine. The chain has TRBV6-5 and TRBJ2-7, with a possible D match to TRBD1 (5 bases). The chain's CDR3 is CASSYSTVPYEQYF. CDR3 bases: TGTGCCAGCAGTTACTCGACAGTTCCCTACGAGCAGTACTTC.